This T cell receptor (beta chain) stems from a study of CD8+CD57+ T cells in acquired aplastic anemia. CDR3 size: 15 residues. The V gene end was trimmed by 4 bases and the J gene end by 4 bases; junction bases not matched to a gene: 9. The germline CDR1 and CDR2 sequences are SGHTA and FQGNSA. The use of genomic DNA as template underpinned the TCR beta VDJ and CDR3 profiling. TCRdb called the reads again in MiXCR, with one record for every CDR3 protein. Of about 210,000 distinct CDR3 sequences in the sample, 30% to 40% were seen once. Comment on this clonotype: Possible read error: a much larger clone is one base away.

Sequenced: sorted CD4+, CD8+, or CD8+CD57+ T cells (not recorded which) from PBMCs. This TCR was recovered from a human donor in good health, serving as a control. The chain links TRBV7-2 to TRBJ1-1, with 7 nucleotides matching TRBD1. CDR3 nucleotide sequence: TGTGCCAGCAGCTACGTATCAGGGGGATCCACTGAAGCTTTCTTT. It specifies CASSYVSGGSTEAFF.